Sequencing of this T cell receptor beta chain was carried out in a study of OX40 agonist ivuxolimab in advanced cancers. Study as a whole: Treatment of patients was with ivuxolimab, an agonistic anti-OX40 (CD134) antibody. Patients were infused with ivuxolimab every 2 weeks at 0.01 to 10 mg/kg. Partial responses were seen in three patients, one with hepatocellular carcinoma and two with cutaneous melanoma.

Germline assignment: CDR1 SGHVS and CDR2 FQNEAQ. V was pared by 3 bases and J by 5 bases, with 8 bases of the junction left unmatched. This CDR3 spans 15 amino acids. Sequencing used immunoSEQ multiplex PCR; TCRdb keeps in-frame clones, though not all of them. The repertoire holds tens of thousands of clones, about nine tenths seen once, with 0.65% in the top ten. The receptor was derived from an adult with an advanced solid tumor such as melanoma, head and neck, liver or kidney cancer. The rearrangement joins TRBV7-8 to TRBJ2-7; 9 bases match TRBD1. The sample here was CD4+ or CD8+ T cells sorted from blood, taken in a trial of the OX40 agonist ivuxolimab. The CDR3 region has the DNA TGTGCCAGCAGCTTGAAACGGGACAGGGCCCACGAGCAGTACTTC. Protein sequence: CASSLKRDRAHEQYF.